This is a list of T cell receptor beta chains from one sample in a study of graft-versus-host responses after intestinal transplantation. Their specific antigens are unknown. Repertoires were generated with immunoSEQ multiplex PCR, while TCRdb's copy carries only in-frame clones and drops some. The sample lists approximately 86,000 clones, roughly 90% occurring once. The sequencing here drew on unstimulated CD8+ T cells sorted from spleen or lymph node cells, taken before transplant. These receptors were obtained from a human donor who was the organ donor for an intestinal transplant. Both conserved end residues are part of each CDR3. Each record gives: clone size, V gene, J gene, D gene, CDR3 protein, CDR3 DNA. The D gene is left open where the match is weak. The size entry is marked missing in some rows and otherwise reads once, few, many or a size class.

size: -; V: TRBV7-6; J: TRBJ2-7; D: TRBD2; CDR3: CASSLGPGGREQYF; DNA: TGTGCCAGCAGCTTAGGTCCGGGGGGGAGGGAGCAGTACTTC
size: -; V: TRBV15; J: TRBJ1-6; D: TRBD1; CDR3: CATSGTRDRNSPLHF; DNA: TGTGCCACCAGCGGAACCCGGGACAGGAATTCACCCCTCCACTTT
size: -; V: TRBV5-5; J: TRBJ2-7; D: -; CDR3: CASSLVGGEDEQYF; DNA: TGTGCCAGCAGCTTGGTCGGCGGGGAGGACGAGCAGTACTTC
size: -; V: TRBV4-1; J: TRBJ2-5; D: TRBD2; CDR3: CASSPRTSGGHQETQYF; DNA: TGCGCCAGCAGCCCGAGAACTAGCGGGGGGCACCAAGAGACCCAGTACTTC
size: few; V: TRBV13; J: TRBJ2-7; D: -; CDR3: CASSARRGVYEQYF; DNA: TGTGCCAGCAGCGCGCGCAGGGGAGTCTACGAGCAGTACTTC
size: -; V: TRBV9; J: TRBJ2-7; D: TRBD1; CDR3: CASPPRDREVSYEQYF; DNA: TGTGCCAGCCCCCCGCGGGACAGGGAGGTCTCCTACGAGCAGTACTTC
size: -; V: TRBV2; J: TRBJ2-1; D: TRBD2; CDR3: CASSAPLGATSGGTQNNEQFF; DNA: TGTGCCAGCAGTGCACCACTTGGCGCGACTAGCGGGGGCACCCAAAACAATGAGCAGTTCTTC
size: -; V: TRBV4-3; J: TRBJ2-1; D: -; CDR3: CASSQDRSGGPSYNEQFF; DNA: TGCGCCAGCAGCCAAGATAGATCGGGGGGCCCCTCCTACAATGAGCAGTTCTTC
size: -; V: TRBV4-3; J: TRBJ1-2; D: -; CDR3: CASSQLQGRDYGYTF; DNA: TGCGCCAGCAGCCAATTGCAGGGGCGCGACTATGGCTACACCTTC
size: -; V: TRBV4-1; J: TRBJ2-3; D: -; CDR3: CASSQGAGGTDTQYF; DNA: TGCGCCAGCAGCCAAGGGGCCGGGGGCACAGATACGCAGTATTTT
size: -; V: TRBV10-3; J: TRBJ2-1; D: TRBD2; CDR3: CAIRSERGSSYNEQFF; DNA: TGTGCCATCAGATCGGAGCGGGGGAGCTCCTACAATGAGCAGTTCTTC
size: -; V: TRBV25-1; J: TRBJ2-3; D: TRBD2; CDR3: CASSGYLAGGTDTQYF; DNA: TGTGCCAGCAGTGGATACTTAGCGGGGGGCACAGATACGCAGTATTTT
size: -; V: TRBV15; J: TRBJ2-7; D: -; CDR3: CATSGHVSYEQYF; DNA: TGTGCCACCTCCGGACACGTCTCCTACGAGCAGTACTTC
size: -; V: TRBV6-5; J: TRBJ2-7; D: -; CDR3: CASSYSDSSLHEQYF; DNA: TGTGCCAGCAGTTACTCAGACTCGAGTCTGCACGAGCAGTACTTC
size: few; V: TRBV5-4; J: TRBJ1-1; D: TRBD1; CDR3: CASSLGQGGTEAFF; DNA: TGTGCCAGCAGCTTGGGACAGGGTGGCACTGAAGCTTTCTTT
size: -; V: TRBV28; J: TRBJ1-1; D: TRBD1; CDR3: CASREGAWTEAFF; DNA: TGTGCCAGCAGGGAGGGGGCATGGACTGAAGCTTTCTTT